A selection of T cell receptor beta chains follows, all from one sample in a study of T cells after yellow fever vaccination. TCRdb called the 5' RACE reads again in MiXCR, with one record for every CDR3 protein. The table shows approximately 120,000 distinct CDR3 sequences, with roughly 15% occurring only once. Specimen: CD8+ T cells sorted from PBMCs, collected 5 days after the yellow fever booster vaccination. The receptors originated from a man younger than 35 who received the YFV17D yellow fever vaccine. CDR3s include the opening cysteine and the closing phenylalanine or tryptophan. D genes are given only for firm matches. Clone size appears in some rows only: once, few, many, or a class for an expanded clone.

v_call,d_call,clone_size,cdr3_length,j_call,cdr3_nt,cdr3_aa
TRBV4-3,NA,NA,16,TRBJ1-4,TGCGCCAGCAGCCTCGAGCGTCCCGCAACTAATGAAAAACTGTTTTTT,CASSLERPATNEKLFF
TRBV7-2,NA,many,15,TRBJ2-1,TGTGCCAGCAGCCCCCCGGGGGTCTCCTACAATGAGCAGTTCTTC,CASSPPGVSYNEQFF
TRBV10-2,TRBD2,NA,16,TRBJ2-5,TGCGCCAGCAGTTCAAGGATAGCGGGGCTGTGGGAGACCCAGTACTTC,CASSSRIAGLWETQYF
TRBV7-2,NA,NA,11,TRBJ1-3,TGTGCCAGCACCCTGGGAAACACCATATATTTT,CASTLGNTIYF
TRBV12-3/TRBV12-4,NA,few,16,TRBJ2-6,TGTGCCAGCAGCCCCTCCACAGGGTCCGGGGCCAACGTCCTGACTTTC,CASSPSTGSGANVLTF
TRBV6-1,NA,few,13,TRBJ2-7,TGTGCCAGCAGTGAAGTGCAGGGCTACGAGCAGTACTTC,CASSEVQGYEQYF
TRBV6-1,TRBD1,many,16,TRBJ2-3,TGTGCCAGCAGTGAAGCTCAGGGGGAAAAAGCAGATACGCAGTATTTT,CASSEAQGEKADTQYF
TRBV5-6,TRBD1,NA,14,TRBJ2-5,TGTGCCAGCAGCTTCCGAACAGGGGAAGAGACCCAGTACTTC,CASSFRTGEETQYF
TRBV4-1,TRBD2,NA,19,TRBJ2-5,TGCGCCAGCAGCCAAGATGTGCTAGCGGGTGGCCCGTACCAAGAGACCCAGTACTTC,CASSQDVLAGGPYQETQYF
TRBV28,NA,NA,15,TRBJ2-2,TGTGCCAGCAGTTTAGGTCAGACGAACACCGGGGAGCTGTTTTTT,CASSLGQTNTGELFF
TRBV12-3/TRBV12-4,NA,NA,15,TRBJ2-3,TGTGCCAGCAGTGGGACACGTGCTAGCACAGATACGCAGTATTTT,CASSGTRASTDTQYF
TRBV7-9,NA,few,15,TRBJ2-5,TGTGCCAGCAGCTCCACCGGGACCCCAGCGAAGACCCAGTACTTC,CASSSTGTPAKTQYF
TRBV7-9,NA,many,10,TRBJ2-1,TGTGCCAGCAGCTTAGATGAGCAGTTCTTC,CASSLDEQFF
TRBV18,NA,NA,13,TRBJ1-2,TGTGCCAGCTCACCACCAGGGTGGAATGGCTACACCTTC,CASSPPGWNGYTF
TRBV4-3,NA,many,15,TRBJ2-1,TGCGCCAGCAGCCAAGAAAGTAATATTAGGGATGAGCAGTTCTTC,CASSQESNIRDEQFF
TRBV5-6,NA,few,14,TRBJ2-1,TGTGCCAGCTCCTCAGGGTCATCCTACAATGAGCAGTTCTTC,CASSSGSSYNEQFF
TRBV5-1,NA,NA,18,TRBJ2-1,TGCGCCAGCAGCTTTTCCCCCCAATCACGGAAGTCAAACAATGAGCAGTTCTTC,CASSFSPQSRKSNNEQFF
TRBV7-2,NA,NA,14,TRBJ2-1,TGTGCCAGCAGCTTAGGGTGGGGGATCAATGAGCAGTTCTTC,CASSLGWGINEQFF
TRBV5-1,TRBD2,NA,13,TRBJ2-1,TGCGCCAGCAGAAGTTTCGGGGGGAATGAGCAGTTCTTC,CASRSFGGNEQFF
TRBV20-1,NA,few,14,TRBJ2-1,TGCAGTGCACTACGTCCAGGGGTCTACAATGAGCAGTTCTTC,CSALRPGVYNEQFF
TRBV4-1,NA,many,15,TRBJ1-5,TGCGCCAGCAGCCAAGTGCGACAGGACAATCAGCCCCAGCATTTT,CASSQVRQDNQPQHF
TRBV11-2,NA,NA,14,TRBJ1-1,TGTGCCAGCAGCTCCCCGGCAGGGTCGCCTGAAGCTTTCTTT,CASSSPAGSPEAFF
TRBV6-2/TRBV6-3,NA,NA,13,TRBJ2-7,TGTGCCAGCAGTTACGGGTGGGCCTACGAGCAGTACTTC,CASSYGWAYEQYF
TRBV6-5,NA,few,13,TRBJ2-3,TGTGCCAGCAGCTATAATAAGGCAGATACGCAGTATTTT,CASSYNKADTQYF
TRBV2,TRBD2,many,15,TRBJ2-5,TGTGCCAGCACCCTAAGCGGGGGTTACCAAGAGACCCAGTACTTC,CASTLSGGYQETQYF
TRBV28,TRBD2,many,14,TRBJ2-1,TGTGCCAGCAGGGCCCGGGACTACAACAATGAGCAGTTCTTC,CASRARDYNNEQFF
TRBV27,NA,NA,15,TRBJ2-5,TGTGCCAGCAGTTTCGCCCGGGGGTACCAAGAGACCCAGTACTTC,CASSFARGYQETQYF
TRBV12-5,TRBD1,few,14,TRBJ2-7,TGTGCTAGTGGTTGGGACAGCATTTCCTACGAGCAGTACTTC,CASGWDSISYEQYF
TRBV7-9,TRBD1,few,14,TRBJ2-5,TGTGCCAGCAGCATCCCGGGACAGGAAGAGACCCAGTACTTC,CASSIPGQEETQYF
TRBV6-5,TRBD1,few,20,TRBJ2-5,TGTGCCAGCAGTTACTCGGCATCGGACAGGGGAATAATGGGTGGAGAGACCCAGTACTTC,CASSYSASDRGIMGGETQYF
TRBV7-9,TRBD1,few,15,TRBJ2-3,TGTGCCAGCAGCATAGACAGGACAGGGCCAGATACGCAGTATTTT,CASSIDRTGPDTQYF
TRBV20-1,NA,few,14,TRBJ2-7,TGCAGTGCTTTTAACAGACACTCGGCCTACGAGCAGTACTTC,CSAFNRHSAYEQYF
TRBV6-1,NA,many,16,TRBJ1-1,TGTGCCAGCAGTGAATGGGGCAACGGGGCGGCAATTGAAGCTTTCTTT,CASSEWGNGAAIEAFF
TRBV5-1,TRBD1,NA,15,TRBJ1-5,TGCGCCAGCAGCTGGACAGGTTCGGGCAATCAGCCCCAGCATTTT,CASSWTGSGNQPQHF
TRBV27,TRBD2,NA,12,TRBJ2-1,TGTGCCAGCTGGAGCGGGATTGGGGAGCAGTTCTTC,CASWSGIGEQFF
TRBV4-1,NA,NA,14,TRBJ2-1,TGCGCCAGCAGCCAAAAGGGACCTTACAATGAGCAGTTCTTC,CASSQKGPYNEQFF
TRBV29-1,NA,few,12,TRBJ2-2,TGCAGCGTTGACTCTGGGCCCGGGGAGCTGTTTTTT,CSVDSGPGELFF
TRBV12-3/TRBV12-4,NA,NA,14,TRBJ2-4,TGTGCCAGCAGTTTACAGGGGTCGCAAAACATTCAGTACTTC,CASSLQGSQNIQYF
TRBV6-5,NA,few,14,TRBJ2-1,TGTGCCAGCAGTTTCGGGGACTCCTACAATGAGCAGTTCTTC,CASSFGDSYNEQFF
TRBV29-1,TRBD1,few,14,TRBJ2-7,TGCAGCGTTGAGGGACCGGGACAGGGTGCCGAGCAGTACTTC,CSVEGPGQGAEQYF
TRBV6-5,TRBD2,NA,14,TRBJ2-5,TGTGCCAGCAGTTACGGCGGGGGGACGGAGACCCAGTACTTC,CASSYGGGTETQYF
TRBV6-2/TRBV6-3,NA,NA,16,TRBJ1-6,TGTGCCAGCAGCCCTCTGGAGAATAGGAGTAATTCACCCCTCCACTTT,CASSPLENRSNSPLHF
TRBV7-9,NA,NA,11,TRBJ1-1,TGTGCCAGCAGCTCCCGGGACGAGTCTTTCTTT,CASSSRDESFF
TRBV6-5,TRBD2,many,18,TRBJ2-3,TGTGCCAGCAGCCGACCGCCTTTTCAGCGGGGGAACACAGATACGCAGTATTTT,CASSRPPFQRGNTDTQYF
TRBV29-1,NA,few,16,TRBJ2-3,TGCAGCGTTGAAGCGACAGGGGAGGGGTATACAGATACGCAGTATTTT,CSVEATGEGYTDTQYF
TRBV27,NA,NA,14,TRBJ1-5,TGTGCCGCGGGACCTCAAGGGGCCAATCAGCCCCAGCATTTT,CAAGPQGANQPQHF
TRBV6-6,NA,few,17,TRBJ1-2,TGTGCCAGCACCCCAAGGGCAGGAGAAGTATCTAACTATGGCTACACCTTC,CASTPRAGEVSNYGYTF
TRBV27,TRBD1,NA,18,TRBJ2-3,TGTGCCAGCAGTTTCAATTCGGCGGGACAGGGGGTTACAGATACGCAGTATTTT,CASSFNSAGQGVTDTQYF
TRBV12-3/TRBV12-4,TRBD1,few,12,TRBJ2-1,TGTGCCAGCAGACAGGGGTGGGGTGAGCAGTTCTTC,CASRQGWGEQFF
TRBV12-3/TRBV12-4,TRBD1,NA,20,TRBJ2-5,TGTGCCAGCAGTTTAAGAGGTTTCGGATCGGACAGGGGGCAGGGAGAGACCCAGTACTTC,CASSLRGFGSDRGQGETQYF
TRBV30,NA,many,14,TRBJ2-2,TGTGCCTGGAGTGCGGCTCCGGAGTCCGGGGAGCTGTTTTTT,CAWSAAPESGELFF
TRBV6-2/TRBV6-3,NA,few,14,TRBJ1-1,TGTGCCAGCAGACGAGGGGGACTGAACACTGAAGCTTTCTTT,CASRRGGLNTEAFF
TRBV7-8,NA,few,14,TRBJ2-2,TGTGCCAGCAGAACGGGGGCTGGCACCGGGGAGCTGTTTTTT,CASRTGAGTGELFF